This entry describes one T cell receptor (beta chain). This sample was included in a study of blood T cell repertoires in COVID-19. Across the whole study: Some COVID-19 samples were acute and others convalescent; all came from the United States, Italy and Spain. T cells, B-cell-depleted T cells, or PBMCs supplied cDNA or gDNA.

J gave up 6 bases and V 2 bases, and 6 bases lay outside the gene matches. This CDR3 comprises 14 residues. CDR1 and CDR2 (germline): SGDLS, YYNGEE. Source study methods: Estimation of nucleated cell counts relied on the amplification of reference gene primers. Method: immunoSEQ multiplex PCR; TCRdb's copy keeps in-frame clones and lacks some. D and trimming come from the DNA, and the V and J calls and clone size come from that table. The table shows about 45,000 clones, with 75% to 85% occurring only once. V gene TRBV9 combines with J gene TRBJ1-1; 8 positions agree with TRBD1. The sample taken for sequencing was peripheral blood. This TCR derives from an elderly man in a cohort sampled during active COVID-19. The chain's CDR3 is CASSVSGGVSEAFF. In DNA, the CDR3 is TGTGCCAGCAGCGTGTCAGGGGGCGTTTCTGAAGCTTTCTTT.